This TCR beta chain was recorded in a study of CXCR3-negative and CXCR3-positive naive CD8 T cells. Study-wide results and limits: TRB CDR3s of CXCR3-positive naive cells were more hydrophobic than those of CXCR3-negative naive cells.

A remark on this clonotype: Its cognate antigen is unknown.

Germline V gene lookup returns CDR1 KGHSH and CDR2 LQKENI. There are 15 residues in the CDR3. Researchers prepared the TRB cDNA libraries using 5' RACE with UMI labels. TCRdb reprocessed the 5' RACE reads; each CDR3 protein has one entry and no DNA is given. The sample includes over 55,000 distinct CDR3 sequences. Sequenced: naive CXCR3+ CD8+ T cells from blood. Specified subset: CD45RO-CCR7+CD27+CD95- naive CD8+ T cells expressing CXCR3 (TNR3+). The chain combines TRBV18 with TRBJ1-5; TCRdb indicates TRBD1, and absent DNA this call remains unverified. The clonotype was recovered from a human donor in good health. Some clones in this sample may be carry-over from other donors' samples. The CDR3 loop reads CASSPNGGGNQPQHF.